Listed below are T cell receptor beta chains from one sample, sequenced in a study of T cell responses to AZD1222 COVID-19 vaccine. Sequenced by immunoSEQ multiplex PCR; TCRdb stores in-frame clones only, minus some. The repertoire holds approximately 160,000 clones, with approximately 93% as singletons. The sequenced sample was peripheral blood, obtained on day 0 of AZD1222 vaccination. These receptors were taken from an adult in good health. Each CDR3 is given with its conserved first and last residue. A D gene is named only where the DNA matches it firmly. Clone size, where shown, is once, few, many, or a class for clones that have expanded.

clone_size	d_call	j_call	v_call	cdr3_length	cdr3_aa	cdr3_nt
NA	NA	TRBJ1-6	TRBV14	11	CASSQGSPLHF	TGTGCCAGCAGCCAAGGATCACCCCTCCACTTT
few	NA	TRBJ1-2	TRBV6-2/TRBV6-3	14	CASSYSTGYYGYTF	TGTGCCAGCAGTTACTCGACGGGGTACTATGGCTACACCTTC
NA	TRBD2	TRBJ2-3	TRBV5-8	15	CASSLRGAGGDTQYF	TGTGCCAGCAGCTTAAGGGGCGCGGGGGGTGATACGCAGTATTTT
NA	NA	TRBJ1-1	TRBV5-1	17	CASSPLIMGAMNTEAFF	TGCGCCAGCAGCCCGCTTATTATGGGCGCTATGAACACTGAAGCTTTCTTT
NA	NA	TRBJ1-4	TRBV19	12	CASSTGSEKLFF	TGTGCCAGTAGTACGGGGTCCGAAAAACTGTTTTTT
NA	TRBD1	TRBJ1-4	TRBV6-1	16	CASSAGQGLTNEKLFF	TGTGCCAGCAGTGCGGGACAGGGGCTTACTAATGAAAAACTGTTTTTT
NA	TRBD1	TRBJ1-2	TRBV28	13	CASSPGTVFGYTF	TGTGCCAGCAGCCCCGGGACAGTCTTCGGCTACACCTTC
NA	NA	TRBJ2-7	TRBV10-2	14	CASSYQDHSYEQYF	TGCGCCAGCTCCTATCAAGACCACTCCTACGAGCAGTACTTC
NA	NA	TRBJ2-7	TRBV18	12	CASSRILYEQYF	TGTGCCAGCTCACGGATTTTATACGAGCAGTACTTC
NA	NA	TRBJ1-4	TRBV19	14	CASNPGRLNEKLFF	TGTGCCAGCAATCCAGGCAGGTTAAATGAAAAACTGTTTTTT
NA	TRBD2	TRBJ2-4	TRBV5-4	16	CASNISGGAAKNIQYF	TGTGCCAGCAACATTAGCGGGGGGGCGGCCAAAAACATTCAGTACTTC
NA	NA	TRBJ1-1	TRBV5-1	13	CASSSRDDPEAFF	TGCGCCAGCAGCTCAAGGGATGACCCTGAAGCTTTCTTT
NA	TRBD1	TRBJ1-2	TRBV3-1/TRBV3-2	16	CASSQDLWTGKDGYTF	TGTGCCAGCAGCCAAGATCTTTGGACAGGGAAGGATGGCTACACCTTC
NA	NA	TRBJ1-5	TRBV13	12	CASSVRDQPQHF	TGTGCCAGCAGCGTGAGAGATCAGCCCCAGCATTTT
few	NA	TRBJ2-1	TRBV9	13	CASSVALTNEQFF	TGTGCCAGCAGCGTAGCTCTAACCAATGAGCAGTTCTTC
NA	TRBD1	TRBJ1-3	TRBV30	15	CAWSRTGSSGNTIYF	TGTGCCTGGAGCCGGACAGGGAGCTCTGGAAACACCATATATTTT
NA	NA	TRBJ1-4	TRBV7-9	16	CASSFGQRTTNEKLFF	TGTGCCAGCAGCTTTGGGCAGAGAACAACTAATGAAAAACTGTTTTTT
NA	NA	TRBJ1-1	TRBV10-2	14	CASSPLAPNTEAFF	TGCGCCAGCAGCCCGTTGGCGCCGAACACTGAAGCTTTCTTT
NA	NA	TRBJ1-5	TRBV6-5	13	CASSNQFDQPQHF	TGTGCCAGCAGTAACCAGTTTGATCAGCCCCAGCATTTT
NA	NA	TRBJ1-4	TRBV2	15	CASSGLASANEKLFF	TGTGCCAGCAGTGGGTTGGCGTCGGCTAATGAAAAACTGTTTTTT
NA	NA	TRBJ1-1	TRBV7-2	14	CASRLWVPNTEAFF	TGTGCCAGCAGGCTTTGGGTGCCTAACACTGAAGCTTTCTTT
NA	NA	TRBJ1-1	TRBV10-2	11	CASTRNTEAFF	TGCGCCAGCACACGGAACACTGAAGCTTTCTTT
NA	TRBD2	TRBJ2-3	TRBV19	16	CASSLQLAGGRDTQYF	TGTGCCAGTAGTCTCCAACTAGCGGGGGGGCGAGATACGCAGTATTTT
once	NA	TRBJ1-1	TRBV5-1	15	CASSLVPGPNTEAFF	TGCGCCAGCAGCTTGGTACCAGGGCCGAACACTGAAGCTTTCTTT
NA	NA	TRBJ1-4	TRBV7-2	15	CASSFQGGGDEKLFF	TGTGCCAGCAGCTTTCAGGGAGGGGGAGATGAAAAACTGTTTTTT
NA	NA	TRBJ1-4	TRBV24-1	15	CATSDFGRQSPLLFF	TGTGCCACCAGTGATTTTGGGCGACAGTCTCCCCTACTGTTTTTT
NA	NA	TRBJ1-5	TRBV5-1	16	CASSLDPAGGNQPQHF	TGCGCCAGCAGCTTGGACCCCGCGGGTGGCAATCAGCCCCAGCATTTT
NA	NA	TRBJ2-7	TRBV4-3	15	CASSQTHRVPYEQYF	TGCGCCAGCAGCCAGACTCACAGGGTCCCCTACGAGCAGTACTTC
NA	NA	TRBJ2-7	TRBV11-2	13	CASSFQSWNEQYF	TGTGCCAGCAGCTTCCAGAGTTGGAACGAGCAGTACTTC
once	NA	TRBJ1-4	TRBV6-6	15	CASSYSGTANEKLFF	TGTGCCAGCAGTTATTCCGGTACAGCAAATGAAAAACTGTTTTTT
NA	NA	TRBJ1-4	TRBV18	15	CASSPSGSTNEKLFF	TGTGCCAGCTCACCATCTGGGTCAACTAATGAAAAACTGTTTTTT